Below are 23 T cell receptor beta chains sequenced from a single sample in a study of patients and donors after allogeneic stem cell transplantation. TCRdb analysed the RT-PCR reads with MiXCR anew, one entry per CDR3 protein. This table holds roughly 230,000 distinct CDR3 sequences, less than 15% found once. Source material: blood, either unsorted or a sorted T cell fraction (not recorded which). Receptors were obtained from a human donor who was either an allogeneic HSCT recipient or a stem cell or donor lymphocyte infusion donor (not recorded which). It is not recorded whose cells these are; they may come from a transplant donor.

The rearrangement links TRBV5-6 to TRBJ2-3; 12 nucleotides line up with TRBD2. CDR1 SGHDT and CDR2 YYEEEE come from the germline V gene. V lost 2 bases to trimming and J lost 4 bases; unmatched junction nucleotides: 2. The CDR3 has 15 amino acids. CDR3 sequence: CASSFTSGRPDTQYF. The DNA for the CDR3 is TGTGCCAGCAGCTTCACTAGCGGGAGGCCAGATACGCAGTATTTT.

This clonotype was observed a few times. The genes are TRBV6-6 and TRBJ1-2, with D tentatively TRBD1 (5 bases). V dropped 6 bases and J dropped 4 bases, with 9 bases sitting between them. The CDR3 spans 12 residues. CDR1 is MNHNY and CDR2 is SVGAGI in the germline V gene (reference sequence). The CDR3 coding sequence is TGTGCCAGCAGGAAGACAGTCTATGGCTACACCTTC. Its translation is CASRKTVYGYTF.

The chain employs TRBV4-1 and TRBJ1-3, with D possibly being TRBD1 (6 bases). Germline CDR1 is MGHRA and CDR2 is YSYEKL. The CDR3 has 15 residues. Trimming removed 6 bases at V and 0 bases at J, with 12 bases between. In nucleotides, the CDR3 is TGCGCCAGCAGTACAGGACAGTACTCTGGAAACACCATATATTTT. As protein: CASSTGQYSGNTIYF.

This chain connects TRBV2 to TRBJ2-5; D unresolved. V was shortened by 7 bases and J by 1 base, with 7 bases between the two germline ends. The length of the CDR3 is 12 residues. CDR1 and CDR2 from the germline V gene are SNHLY and FYNNEI. CDR3 sequence: CASKPIQETQYF. The CDR3 bases are TGTGCCAGCAAGCCGATCCAAGAGACCCAGTACTTC.

This clonotype was recorded many times. J is TRBJ1-2 and V is TRBV20-1; D gene uncertain. This CDR3 region has 12 residues. V was pared by 6 bases and J by 0 bases, with 8 bases between. Germline loops: CDR1 DFQATT, CDR2 SNEGSKA (reference sequence). In DNA, the CDR3 is TGCAGTGCGCAGGAATCTAACTATGGCTACACCTTC. Translating it yields CSAQESNYGYTF.

This clonotype was seen many times. The chain has TRBV7-9 and TRBJ1-2; D is ambiguous. CDR1 and CDR2 (germline): SEHNR, FQNEAQ (reference sequence). The germline V and J ends were trimmed by 4 bases and 2 bases, with 8 bases remaining between them. The CDR3 extends over 13 amino acids. CDR3 nucleotides: TGTGCCAGCAGCTACGACGGGAACTATGGCTACACCTTC. As protein: CASSYDGNYGYTF. The variable domain in full, with the rest retrieved from reference TRBV7-9 and TRBJ1-2, is DTGVSQNPRHKITKRGQNVTFRCDPISEHNRLYWYRQTLGQGPEFLTYFQNEAQLEKSRLLSDRFSAERPKGSFSTLEIQRTEQGDSAMYLCASSYDGNYGYTFGSGTRLTVV.

In its sample, this clonotype was seen many times. J is TRBJ2-1 and V is TRBV6-2 or TRBV6-3, with a weak D call TRBD2 (7 bases). This CDR3 has 15 amino acids. V lost 8 bases and J lost 3, with 17 bases in between. CDR1 is MNHEY and CDR2 is SVGEGT in the germline V gene. The CDR3 loop reads CASRDGGGHYNEQFF. CDR3 coding DNA: TGTGCCAGCCGAGATGGGGGGGGCCACTACAATGAGCAGTTCTTC.

The chain has TRBV29-1 and TRBJ2-2; D gene unclear. Deletions cut 7 bases from V and 9 bases from J, with 18 bases between. CDR1 and CDR2 (germline): SQVTM, ANQGSEA. There are 13 residues in the CDR3. Written as DNA, the CDR3 is TGCAGCGCTTACGACTCGGTTGGCAGGGAGCTGTTTTTT. Encoded protein: CSAYDSVGRELFF.

In its sample, this clonotype was seen many times. The chain has TRBV5-5 and TRBJ1-5; TRBD1 agrees at 7 bases. Per the germline V gene, CDR1 is SGHKS and CDR2 is YYEKEE (reference sequence). With V trimmed by 1 base and J by 0 bases, 7 bases remained unmatched. This CDR3 contains 17 residues. The CDR3 reads CASSLRGGAGSNQPQHF. In DNA, the CDR3 is TGTGCCAGCAGCTTGAGAGGGGGCGCGGGTAGCAATCAGCCCCAGCATTTT.

This clonotype was observed a handful of times. The rearrangement joins TRBV3-1 to TRBJ2-1, with 10 bases lining up with TRBD2. The CDR3 sequence is 18 residues long. Germline CDR1 LGHDT, CDR2 YNNKEL (reference sequence). V lost 4 bases to trimming and J lost 4 bases; unmatched junction nucleotides: 13. CDR3 sequence (DNA): TGTGCCAGCAGCCGCACCTTGAAGCGGGGGGGCGCATACAATGAGCAGTTCTTC. This sequence encodes CASSRTLKRGGAYNEQFF.

Only a few counts were recorded for this clonotype. V and J are TRBV10-3 and TRBJ2-3; the D is unclear. There are 12 residues in the CDR3. With 4 bases removed from V and 8 bases from J, the gap between germline ends came to 10 bases. Germline V gene lookup returns CDR1 ENHRY and CDR2 SYGVKD. The CDR3 protein is CAISAPGATQYF. The CDR3 coding sequence is TGTGCCATCAGTGCGCCGGGCGCTACGCAGTATTTT.

This clonotype has at least ten counts. The chain combines TRBV4-2 with TRBJ1-6; no reliable D call. Germline lookup yields CDR1 LGHNA and CDR2 YNFKEQ. V was pared by 3 bases and J by 10 bases, with 16 bases between. This CDR3 spans 15 amino acids. CDR3 sequence reads: CASSHTLGAESPLHF. The CDR3 bases are TGTGCCAGCAGCCACACCTTGGGAGCGGAATCACCCCTCCACTTT.

V and J are TRBV6-5 and TRBJ1-1; no clear D gene. This CDR3 contains 14 residues. CDR1 MNHEY and CDR2 SVGAGI come from the germline V gene. Trimming removed 0 bases from V and 5 bases from J, with 10 bases in between. CDR3 protein: CASSYSLRGTEAFF. The CDR3 bases are TGTGCCAGCAGTTACTCGCTACGCGGTACTGAAGCTTTCTTT.

The chain joins TRBV3-1 to TRBJ2-5, with TRBD1 as a possible D gene (6 bases). Germline V gene lookup returns CDR1 LGHDT and CDR2 YNNKEL (reference sequence). There are 15 residues in the CDR3. V was shortened by 0 bases and J by 5 bases, with 13 bases between the two germline ends. CDR3 sequence reads: CASSQDLGAGETQYF. For the CDR3, the DNA is TGTGCCAGCAGCCAAGATTTGGGGGCTGGGGAGACCCAGTACTTC.

The chain carries TRBV30 and TRBJ1-3; D uncertain. CDR3 length: 12 residues. Per the germline V gene, CDR1 is GTSNPN and CDR2 is SVGIG (reference sequence). V was trimmed by 1 base and J by 4 bases, leaving 5 bases between them. The CDR3 nucleotides read TGTGCCTGGAGTGCGAAGGGAAACACCATATATTTT. It codes for CAWSAKGNTIYF. The whole variable domain, remainder taken from reference TRBV30 and TRBJ1-3, is SQTIHQWPATLVQPVGSPLSLECTVEGTSNPNLYWYRQAAGRGLQLLFYSVGIGQISSEVPQNLSASRPQDRQFILSSKKLLLSDSGFYLCAWSAKGNTIYFGEGSWLTVV.

The sample holds many counts of this clonotype. The V and J genes are TRBV3-1 and TRBJ1-2, with 9 bases aligning to TRBD1. The CDR3 has 16 amino acids. Germline V CDR1 and CDR2: LGHDT, YNNKEL (reference sequence). V lost 4 bases and J lost 0; bases outside the gene matches: 6. The DNA for the CDR3 is TGTGCCAGCAGCCCGCACAGGGGGCGAACTAACTATGGCTACACCTTC. It translates to CASSPHRGRTNYGYTF.

This clonotype came up many times. The chain uses TRBV30 and TRBJ1-2; no firm D call. The germline CDR1 and CDR2 sequences are GTSNPN and SVGIG (reference sequence). Trimming cost V 6 bases and J 4 bases, with 12 bases left between them. This CDR3 region has 12 residues. CDR3 bases: TGTGCCTGCCCAAACCCAACCTATGGCTACACCTTC. Translation gives CACPNPTYGYTF.

CDR3 residues: CASSMGQGAGNTEAFF. The DNA for the CDR3 is TGCGCCAGCAGTATGGGACAGGGGGCAGGGAACACTGAAGCTTTCTTT. The chain is built from TRBV5-1 and TRBJ1-1; 12 nucleotides align to TRBD1. Trimming took 5 bases from V and 1 from J; bases not matched to a gene: 6. CDR1 is SGHRS and CDR2 is YFSETQ in the germline V gene. The CDR3 totals 16 residues.

The chain links TRBV27 to TRBJ2-7; 7 positions match TRBD2. The CDR3 has 11 residues. V lost 11 bases and J lost 5; bases outside the gene matches: 6. Germline assignment: CDR1 MNHEY and CDR2 SMNVEV (reference sequence). CDR3 region: CAGGGSHEQYF. CDR3 DNA: TGTGCCGGGGGGGGAAGCCACGAGCAGTACTTC.

This sequence joins TRBV2 and TRBJ2-1, with 9 bases that match TRBD2. Germline loops: CDR1 SNHLY, CDR2 FYNNEI. V was clipped by 6 bases and J by 6 bases; unmatched bases: 6. The CDR3 is 14 residues long. The CDR3 loop is CASRSGTSSNEQFF. The CDR3 DNA is TGTGCCAGCAGATCCGGGACTAGCTCCAATGAGCAGTTCTTC.

This clonotype has just a few counts. A read error may produce the germline difference seen at one junction end. The V call is TRBV30, the J call TRBJ2-1, with D possibly matching TRBD1 (6 bases). This CDR3 has 14 residues. Germline CDR1 is GTSNPN and CDR2 is SVGIG (reference sequence). The DNA for the CDR3 is TGTGTCTGGAGTAGACTAACAGGGTACAATGAGCAGTTCTTC. This gives the protein CVWSRLTGYNEQFF.

This clonotype occurred many times. The chain joins TRBV20-1 to TRBJ2-1; 10 bases are a match to TRBD2. The V gene's germline CDR1 is DFQATT and CDR2 SNEGSKA (reference sequence). Losses at the gene ends were 6 bases for V and 5 bases for J; bases not matched to a gene: 7. The CDR3 length is 14 residues. CDR3 region: CSAHLAGVNNEQFF. The CDR3 nucleotides are TGCAGTGCCCACCTAGCGGGAGTAAACAATGAGCAGTTCTTC.

This clonotype was detected ten times or more. The J gene is TRBJ2-3, the V gene TRBV11-2, with 9 nucleotides matching TRBD2. Per germline, CDR1 SGHAT and CDR2 FQNNGV. The ends lost 1 base at V and 6 bases at J; junction bases unmatched: 11. This CDR3 comprises 17 residues. The CDR3 here is CASSLAVMGLAGDTQYF. CDR3 coding DNA: TGTGCCAGCAGCTTAGCCGTAATGGGACTAGCAGGGGATACGCAGTATTTT.